The rows below give T cell receptor beta chains drawn from one sample of a study of blood T cell repertoires in COVID-19. Measured with immunoSEQ multiplex PCR; TCRdb has only the in-frame clones, and not every one. The table lists 250,000 or so clones, more than 75% of them singletons. Sequencing was done on a sample of peripheral blood. The receptors here all came from a man in his forties with active or convalescent COVID-19. CDR3s include the opening cysteine and the closing phenylalanine or tryptophan. The D gene is left open where the match is weak. The size of a clone is reported for some rows only, either as once, few or many, or as a class for expanded clones.

clone_size: NA
cdr3_length: 15
j_call: TRBJ2-7
d_call: NA
v_call: TRBV2
cdr3_nt: TGTGCCAGCAGAGCCCCAGAGGGCAATTCCTACGAGCAGTACTTC
cdr3_aa: CASRAPEGNSYEQYF

clone_size: once
cdr3_length: 15
j_call: TRBJ2-3
d_call: TRBD1
v_call: TRBV6-5
cdr3_nt: TGTGCCAGCAGGTACAGGGGGCAGAGCACAGATACGCAGTATTTT
cdr3_aa: CASRYRGQSTDTQYF

clone_size: NA
cdr3_length: 16
j_call: TRBJ2-3
d_call: TRBD1
v_call: TRBV6-5
cdr3_nt: TGTGCCAGCAGTTACTCGACAGGGTCCGGCACAGATACGCAGTATTTT
cdr3_aa: CASSYSTGSGTDTQYF

clone_size: NA
cdr3_length: 18
j_call: TRBJ1-3
d_call: TRBD1
v_call: TRBV7-6
cdr3_nt: TGTGCCAGCAGCTTAGATCCGTGGACAGGGGATTCTGGAAACACCATATATTTT
cdr3_aa: CASSLDPWTGDSGNTIYF

clone_size: NA
cdr3_length: 12
j_call: TRBJ1-1
d_call: NA
v_call: TRBV19
cdr3_nt: TGTGCCAGTAGTCTTTCGGGCACTGAAGCTTTCTTT
cdr3_aa: CASSLSGTEAFF

clone_size: NA
cdr3_length: 13
j_call: TRBJ2-3
d_call: NA
v_call: TRBV9
cdr3_nt: TGTGCCAAATGGGGACACCACACAGATACGCAGTATTTT
cdr3_aa: CAKWGHHTDTQYF

clone_size: NA
cdr3_length: 14
j_call: TRBJ2-7
d_call: NA
v_call: TRBV3-1/TRBV3-2
cdr3_nt: TGTGCCAGCAGCCCCACGGGTCTTGGGTGGGAGCAGTACTTC
cdr3_aa: CASSPTGLGWEQYF

clone_size: NA
cdr3_length: 16
j_call: TRBJ1-2
d_call: NA
v_call: TRBV14
cdr3_nt: TGTGCCAGCAGCCATGACCTACCTGGACAGAGAGGAGGCTACACCTTC
cdr3_aa: CASSHDLPGQRGGYTF

clone_size: NA
cdr3_length: 14
j_call: TRBJ1-5
d_call: NA
v_call: TRBV19
cdr3_nt: TGTGCCAGTAGTATAGGTCAGGGGAATCAGCCCCAGCATTTT
cdr3_aa: CASSIGQGNQPQHF

clone_size: NA
cdr3_length: 14
j_call: TRBJ1-3
d_call: TRBD1
v_call: TRBV3-1/TRBV3-2
cdr3_nt: TGTGCCAGCAGCCCCGGGACAGCTGGAAACACCATATATTTT
cdr3_aa: CASSPGTAGNTIYF

clone_size: few
cdr3_length: 16
j_call: TRBJ2-2
d_call: TRBD1
v_call: TRBV11-2
cdr3_nt: TGTGCCAGCAGCCGCGAGGGGGCAGGCCACACCGGGGAGCTGTTTTTT
cdr3_aa: CASSREGAGHTGELFF